This T cell receptor (beta chain) is drawn from a study of T cells in Graves' hyperthyroidism and ophthalmopathy. This clonotype was observed many times. J was trimmed by 6 bases and V by 6 bases; bases with no gene match: 7. There are 15 residues in the CDR3. Germline lookup yields CDR1 MDHEN and CDR2 SYDVKM. TCR beta CDR3 regions were amplified from RNA transcripts. An initial round of RT-PCR targeting the TCR CDR3 relied on the HTBI primer set. TCRdb called the multiplex PCR reads again in MiXCR, with one record for every CDR3 protein. The profile shows 400,000 to 500,000 distinct CDR3 sequences, approximately 15% of them singletons.

This TCR derives from a woman between 18 and 29 years old with Graves' hyperthyroidism. The sequenced sample was blood. The chain is built from TRBV28 and TRBJ2-1; 11 positions agree with TRBD1. CDR3: CASRETGTGGNEQFF. CDR3 bases: TGTGCCAGCAGGGAAACCGGGACAGGGGGCAATGAGCAGTTCTTC.